A selection of T cell receptor beta chains follows, all from one sample in a study of tumor-infiltrating lymphocytes in localized non-small cell lung cancer. Measured with immunoSEQ multiplex PCR; TCRdb has only the in-frame clones, and not every one. The data hold roughly 24,000 clones, with just under 70% observed a single time. Source material: lung tumor tissue. These receptors originate from a human donor with non-small cell lung cancer. Both conserved end residues are trimmed from each CDR3. The size of a clone is reported for some rows only, either as once, few or many, or as a class for expanded clones.

len,v_gene,abundance,j_gene,CDR3aa
13,TRBV6-6,once,TRBJ1-3,ASSLVGRAGNTIY
11,TRBV6-1,few,TRBJ1-2,ASSEEFGSGYT
13,TRBV27,few,TRBJ1-5,ASSRGSGSNQPQH
13,TRBV6-1,NA,TRBJ2-1,ASRKEGGSYNEQF
13,TRBV11-2,NA,TRBJ2-7,ASSLTGGISYEQY
15,TRBV5-1,NA,TRBJ2-6,ASSPDVGQPGANVLT
11,TRBV7-3,NA,TRBJ1-1,ASSRDRQTEAF
14,TRBV4-2,NA,TRBJ1-5,ASSQYETADNQPQH
11,TRBV23-1,NA,TRBJ2-1,ASRQDCNNEQF
10,TRBV10-3,NA,TRBJ2-7,AISEGGRAGY
15,TRBV19,NA,TRBJ1-4,ASRPLGGPGTNEKLF